This TCR beta chain was captured by sequencing in a study of Ad26.COV2.S vaccination and SARS-CoV-2 variants. Treatment specified: about 20 received Ad26.COV2.S at low or high dose, single or two shots; about 5 received placebo; per-sample allocation not given. The samples date from day 63 after the first vaccine or placebo injection. There are 13 residues in the CDR3. Trimming took 6 bases from V and 8 from J; bases not matched to a gene: 7. Germline CDR1 MNHEY, CDR2 SMNVEV (reference sequence). The protocol was immunoSEQ multiplex PCR, while the TCRdb copy is restricted to in-frame clones and leaves out a portion. The table lists a few hundred thousand clones, 70% to 90% of them singletons.

The sample in question was peripheral blood, obtained in a trial of Ad26.COV2.S vaccine versus placebo. The chain recombines TRBV27 with TRBJ1-5, with TRBD1 identical over 7 bases. The sequence was obtained from a person between 18 and 59 years old who received the Ad26.COV2.S COVID-19 vaccine or a placebo. The CDR3 loop is CASRGGSREPQHF. The DNA for the CDR3 is TGTGCCAGCAGAGGGGGCTCCAGGGAGCCCCAGCATTTT.